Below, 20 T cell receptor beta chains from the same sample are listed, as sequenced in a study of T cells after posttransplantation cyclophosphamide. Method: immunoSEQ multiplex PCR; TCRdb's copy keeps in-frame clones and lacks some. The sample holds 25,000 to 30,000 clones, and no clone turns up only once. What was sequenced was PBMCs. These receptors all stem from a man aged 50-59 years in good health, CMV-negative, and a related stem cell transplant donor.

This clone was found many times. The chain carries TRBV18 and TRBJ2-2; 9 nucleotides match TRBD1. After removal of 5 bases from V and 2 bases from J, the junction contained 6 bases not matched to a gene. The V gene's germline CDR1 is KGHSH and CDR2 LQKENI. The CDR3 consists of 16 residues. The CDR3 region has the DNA TGTGCCAGCTCATTTGGGACAGGGTCCAACACCGGGGAGCTGTTTTTT. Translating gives CASSFGTGSNTGELFF.

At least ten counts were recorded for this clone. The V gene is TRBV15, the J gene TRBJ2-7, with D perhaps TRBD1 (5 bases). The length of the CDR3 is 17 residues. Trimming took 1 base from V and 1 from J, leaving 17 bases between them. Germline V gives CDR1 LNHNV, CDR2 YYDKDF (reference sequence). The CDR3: CATSRGLTGSQSYEQYF. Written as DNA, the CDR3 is TGTGCCACCAGCAGAGGTCTCACAGGTTCTCAATCCTACGAGCAGTACTTC.

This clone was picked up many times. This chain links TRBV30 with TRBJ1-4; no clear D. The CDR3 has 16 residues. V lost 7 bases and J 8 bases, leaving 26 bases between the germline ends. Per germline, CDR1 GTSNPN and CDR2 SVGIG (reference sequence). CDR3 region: CALQDTPTPRSEKLFF. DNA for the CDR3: TGTGCCTTACAAGACACTCCAACCCCCCGATCAGAAAAACTGTTTTTT.

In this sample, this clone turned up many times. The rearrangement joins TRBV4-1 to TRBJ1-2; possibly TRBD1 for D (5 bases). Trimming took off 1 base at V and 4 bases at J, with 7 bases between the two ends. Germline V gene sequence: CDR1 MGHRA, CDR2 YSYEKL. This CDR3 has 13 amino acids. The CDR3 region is CASSQGQLYGYTF. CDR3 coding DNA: TGCGCCAGCAGCCAAGGACAGCTCTATGGCTACACCTTC.

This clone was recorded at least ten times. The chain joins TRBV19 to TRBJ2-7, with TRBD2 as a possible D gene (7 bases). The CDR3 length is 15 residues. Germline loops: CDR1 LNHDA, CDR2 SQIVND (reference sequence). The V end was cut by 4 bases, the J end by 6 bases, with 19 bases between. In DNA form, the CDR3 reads TGTGCCAGTAGTAGATCGAGGTGGGGGGGCGGCGAGCAGTACTTC. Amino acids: CASSRSRWGGGEQYF.

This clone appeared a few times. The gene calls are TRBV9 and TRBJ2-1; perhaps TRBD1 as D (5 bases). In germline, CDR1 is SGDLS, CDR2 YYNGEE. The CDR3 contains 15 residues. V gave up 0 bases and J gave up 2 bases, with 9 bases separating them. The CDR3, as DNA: TGTGCCAGCAGCGTAGGTCAGGGCCCCTACAATGAGCAGTTCTTC. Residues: CASSVGQGPYNEQFF.

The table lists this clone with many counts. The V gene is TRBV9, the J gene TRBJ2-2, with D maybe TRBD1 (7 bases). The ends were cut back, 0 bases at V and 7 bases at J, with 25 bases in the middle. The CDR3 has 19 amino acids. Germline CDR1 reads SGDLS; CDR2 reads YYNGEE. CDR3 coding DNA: TGTGCCAGCAGCGTAGCCCAGGGGGGACATCTCCCACACCGCGGGGAGCTGTTTTTT. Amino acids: CASSVAQGGHLPHRGELFF.

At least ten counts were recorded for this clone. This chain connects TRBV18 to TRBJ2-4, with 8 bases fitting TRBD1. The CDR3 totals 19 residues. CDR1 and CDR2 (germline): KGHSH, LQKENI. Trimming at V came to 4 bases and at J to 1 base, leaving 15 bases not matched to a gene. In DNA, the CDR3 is TGTGCCAGCTCACTCAACTTAAGGAACAGGGGGACGGCCAAAAACATTCAGTACTTC. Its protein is CASSLNLRNRGTAKNIQYF. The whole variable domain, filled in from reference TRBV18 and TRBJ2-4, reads NAGVMQNPRHLVRRRGQEARLRCSPMKGHSHVYWYRQLPEEGLKFMVYLQKENIIDESGMPKERFSAEFPKEGPSILRIQQVVRGDSAAYFCASSLNLRNRGTAKNIQYFGAGTRLSVL.

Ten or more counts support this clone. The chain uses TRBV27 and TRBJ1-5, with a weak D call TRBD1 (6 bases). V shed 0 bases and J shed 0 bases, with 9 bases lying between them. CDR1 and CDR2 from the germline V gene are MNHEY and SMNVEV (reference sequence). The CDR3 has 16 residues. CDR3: CASSLSYRDSNQPQHF. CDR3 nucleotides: TGTGCCAGCAGTTTATCCTACAGGGATAGCAATCAGCCCCAGCATTTT.

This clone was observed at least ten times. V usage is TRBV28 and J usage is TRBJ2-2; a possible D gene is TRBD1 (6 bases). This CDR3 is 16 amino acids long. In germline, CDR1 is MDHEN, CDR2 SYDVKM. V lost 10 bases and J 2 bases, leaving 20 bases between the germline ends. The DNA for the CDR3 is TGTGCCATTAAGGGACACATTAGGAACAACACCGGGGAGCTGTTTTTT. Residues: CAIKGHIRNNTGELFF. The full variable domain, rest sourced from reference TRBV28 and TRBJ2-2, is DVKVTQSSRYLVKRTGEKVFLECVQDMDHENMFWYRQDPGLGLRLIYFSYDVKMKEKGDIPEGYSVSREKKERFSLILESASTNQTSMYLCAIKGHIRNNTGELFFGEGSRLTVL.

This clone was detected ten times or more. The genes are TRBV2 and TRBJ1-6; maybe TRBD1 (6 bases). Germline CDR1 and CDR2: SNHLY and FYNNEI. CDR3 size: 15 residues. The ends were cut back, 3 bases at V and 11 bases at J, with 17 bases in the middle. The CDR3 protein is CASSDLVLGDTPLHF. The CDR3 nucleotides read TGTGCCAGCAGTGATCTGGTGCTGGGGGACACACCCCTCCACTTT. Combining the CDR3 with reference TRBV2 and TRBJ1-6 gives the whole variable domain EPEVTQTPSHQVTQMGQEVILRCVPISNHLYFYWYRQILGQKVEFLVSFYNNEISEKSEIFDDQFSVERPDGSNFTLKIRSTKLEDSAMYFCASSDLVLGDTPLHFGNGTRLTVT.

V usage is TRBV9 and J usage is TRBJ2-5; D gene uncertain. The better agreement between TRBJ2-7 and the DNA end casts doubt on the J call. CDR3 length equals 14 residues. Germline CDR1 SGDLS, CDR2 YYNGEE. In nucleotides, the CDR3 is TGTGCCAGCAGCGTAGATCCTAACTCCTACGAGCAGTACTTC. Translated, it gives CASSVDPNSYEQYF.

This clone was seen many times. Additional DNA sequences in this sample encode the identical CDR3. The CDR3 loop is CASSLFGTTNSPLHF. The CDR3 DNA sequence: TGCGCCAGCAGCTTGTTCGGGACAACTAATTCACCCCTCCACTTT. The chain employs TRBV5-1 and TRBJ1-6, with D tentatively TRBD1 (6 bases). CDR1 and CDR2 from the germline V gene are SGHRS and YFSETQ. With 1 base removed from V and 6 bases from J, the gap between germline ends came to 11 bases. The CDR3 contains 15 residues.

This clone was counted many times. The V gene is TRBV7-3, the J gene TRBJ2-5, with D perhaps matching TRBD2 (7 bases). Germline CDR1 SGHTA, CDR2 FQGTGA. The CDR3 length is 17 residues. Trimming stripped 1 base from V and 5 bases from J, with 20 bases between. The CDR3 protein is CASSLNGGGAARETQYF. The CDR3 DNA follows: TGTGCCAGCAGCTTAAATGGTGGGGGGGCCGCTCGGGAGACCCAGTACTTC.

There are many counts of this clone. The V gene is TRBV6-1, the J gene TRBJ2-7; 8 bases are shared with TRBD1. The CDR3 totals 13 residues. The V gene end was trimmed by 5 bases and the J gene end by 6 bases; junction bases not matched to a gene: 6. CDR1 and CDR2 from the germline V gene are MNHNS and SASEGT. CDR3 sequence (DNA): TGTGCCAGCAGTTCGACAGGGGAGTCCGAGCAGTACTTC. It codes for CASSSTGESEQYF.

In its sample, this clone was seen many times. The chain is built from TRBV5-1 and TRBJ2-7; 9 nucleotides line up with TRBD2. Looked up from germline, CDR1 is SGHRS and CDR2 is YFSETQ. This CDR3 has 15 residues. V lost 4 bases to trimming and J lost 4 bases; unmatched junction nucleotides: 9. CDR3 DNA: TGCGCCAGCAGCCGGACACCGGCGGGAGGGTACGAGCAGTACTTC. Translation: CASSRTPAGGYEQYF.

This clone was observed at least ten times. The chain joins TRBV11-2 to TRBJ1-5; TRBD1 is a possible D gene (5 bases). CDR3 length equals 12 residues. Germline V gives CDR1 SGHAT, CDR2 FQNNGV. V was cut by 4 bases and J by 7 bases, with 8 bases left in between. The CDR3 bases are TGTGCCAGCAGCTCCCAGGGACAGCCCCAGCATTTT. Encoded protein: CASSSQGQPQHF.

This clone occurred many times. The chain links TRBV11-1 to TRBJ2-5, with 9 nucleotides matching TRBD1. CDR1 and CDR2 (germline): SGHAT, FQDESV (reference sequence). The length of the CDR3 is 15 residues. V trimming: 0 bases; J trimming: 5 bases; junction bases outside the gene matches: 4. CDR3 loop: CASSLAVGQGETQYF. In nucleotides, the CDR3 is TGTGCCAGCAGCTTAGCGGTCGGACAGGGGGAGACCCAGTACTTC.

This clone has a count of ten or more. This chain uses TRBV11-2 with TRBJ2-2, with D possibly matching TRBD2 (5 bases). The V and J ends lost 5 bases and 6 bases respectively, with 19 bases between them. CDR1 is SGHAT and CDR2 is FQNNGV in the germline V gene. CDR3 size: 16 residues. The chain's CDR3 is CASSPRGGGNAGELFF. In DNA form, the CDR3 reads TGTGCCAGCAGCCCCCGAGGAGGCGGCAACGCCGGGGAGCTGTTTTTT. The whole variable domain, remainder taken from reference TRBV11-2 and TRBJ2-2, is EAGVAQSPRYKIIEKRQSVAFWCNPISGHATLYWYQQILGQGPKLLIQFQNNGVVDDSQLPKDRFSAERLKGVDSTLKIQPAKLEDSAVYLCASSPRGGGNAGELFFGEGSRLTVL.

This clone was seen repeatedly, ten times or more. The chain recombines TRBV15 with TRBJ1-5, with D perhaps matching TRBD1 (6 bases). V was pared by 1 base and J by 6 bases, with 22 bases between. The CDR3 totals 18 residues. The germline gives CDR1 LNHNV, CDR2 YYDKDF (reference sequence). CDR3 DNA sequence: TGTGCCACCAGCAGAGCCTGGGGGGAGGGGGGAGGATTTCAGCCCCAGCATTTT. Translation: CATSRAWGEGGGFQPQHF.